This T cell receptor (beta chain) was sequenced during a study of blood T cell repertoires in COVID-19. For the study at large: Italy, Spain and the United States were the sources of the convalescent and acute COVID-19 samples. Sources were T cells, B-cell-depleted T cells, or PBMCs; the material itself was cDNA or gDNA.

The length of the CDR3 is 15 residues. In germline, CDR1 is LGHDT, CDR2 YNNKEL (reference sequence). V was pared by 3 bases and J by 5 bases, with 15 bases between. Original processing methods: The authors estimated nucleated cell counts from reference gene primer amplification. Repertoires were generated with immunoSEQ multiplex PCR, while TCRdb's copy carries only in-frame clones and drops some. Clone size and the V and J calls come from that table; the DNA yielded D and trimming. In the table there are 65,000 to 70,000 clones, 80% to 90% of which are singletons. Sample: peripheral blood. The TCR was taken from a woman between 55 and 75 years old with acute or convalescent COVID-19. The chain has TRBV3-1 (or the pseudogene TRBV3-2) and TRBJ2-3; D is possibly TRBD2 (6 bases). CDR3 region: CASSQPGTSQDTQYF. The CDR3, as DNA: TGTGCCAGCAGCCAGCCCGGGACTTCCCAAGATACGCAGTATTTT.